Here is one TCR beta chain with its context. Its cognate antigen is unknown. The data are from a study of cytomegalovirus exposure and HLA in healthy donors. Study information: Both the approximately 130 validation repertoires and the approximately 620 first-cohort repertoires used the same platform, as reported by a later analysis. General study findings and limits: CMV antigen specificity was confirmed in vitro for a few CMV-associated chains.

Sequencing used immunoSEQ multiplex PCR; TCRdb keeps in-frame clones, though not all of them. This table holds hundreds of thousands of clones, 70% to 90% found once. The V and J ends lost 5 bases and 8 bases, in that order; junction bases with no gene match: 7. CDR1 and CDR2 (germline): SGHNT, YENEEA. The CDR3 extends over 13 amino acids. The receptor's source is a woman aged 25 to 39 in good health and CMV-seropositive. The sample comprised PBMCs. The genes are TRBV11-3 and TRBJ1-2; 8 bases match TRBD1. As DNA, the CDR3 is TGTGCCAGCAGCCCTGACAGGGGAGGAGGCTACACCTTC. Protein product: CASSPDRGGGYTF.